This entry features one T cell receptor beta chain sequence. The antigen remains undetermined. The CDR3 contains 13 residues. Trimming took 5 bases from V and 14 from J; bases not matched to a gene: 10. Germline values: CDR1 MNHNS, CDR2 SASEGT. Sequencing used cDNA as its template, made by extracting RNA and reverse transcribing it. Clones were read by immunoSEQ multiplex PCR, and TCRdb kept only the in-frame ones, dropping some. Of about 11,000 clones in the sample, roughly 62% were seen once. This sample is part of a study of CD8+ T cells in alopecia areata. Across the study: Treated patients were given 5 to 10 mg oral tofacitinib twice daily. The study, taken as a whole, reports: TCR sharing was clearer in mice than between patients, perhaps partly owing to patient HLA diversity. Lesional scalp exceeded normal scalp in clonality, especially in alopecia totalis/universalis.

It was from alopecia areata patients that lesional scalp punch biopsies and peripheral blood were collected. Sequencing was performed on skin, taken at week 0. This chain joins TRBV6-1 and TRBJ1-4; TRBD1 aligns across 8 bases. The source of this sequence is a human donor with alopecia areata. CDR3 sequence (DNA): TGTGCCAGCAGTTTCCTACAGGGGGAAGGGCTGTTTTTT. This codes for CASSFLQGEGLFF.